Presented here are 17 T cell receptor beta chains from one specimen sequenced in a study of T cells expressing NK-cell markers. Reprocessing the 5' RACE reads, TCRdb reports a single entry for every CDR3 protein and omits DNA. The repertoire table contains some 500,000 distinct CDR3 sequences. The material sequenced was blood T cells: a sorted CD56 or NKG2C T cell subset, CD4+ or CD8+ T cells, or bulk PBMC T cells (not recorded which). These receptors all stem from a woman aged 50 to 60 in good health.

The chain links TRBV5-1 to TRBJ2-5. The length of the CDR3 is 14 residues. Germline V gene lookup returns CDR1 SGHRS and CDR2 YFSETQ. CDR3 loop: CASSLGRFIETQYF.

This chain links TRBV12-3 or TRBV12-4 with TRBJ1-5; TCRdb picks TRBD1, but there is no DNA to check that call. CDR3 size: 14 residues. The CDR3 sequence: CASSRTGRRQPQHF.

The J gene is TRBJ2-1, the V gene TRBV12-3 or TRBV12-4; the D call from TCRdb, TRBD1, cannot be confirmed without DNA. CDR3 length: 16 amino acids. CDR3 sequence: CASRPTGSGSYNEQFF.

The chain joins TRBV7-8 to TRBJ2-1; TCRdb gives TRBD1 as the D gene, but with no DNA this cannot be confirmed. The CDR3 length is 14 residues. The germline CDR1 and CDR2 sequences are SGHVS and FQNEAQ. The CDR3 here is CASRPGRAKVVQFF. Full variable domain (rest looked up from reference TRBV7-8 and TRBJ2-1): GAGVSQSPRYKVAKRGQDVALRCDPISGHVSLFWYQQALGQGPEFLTYFQNEAQLDKSGLPSDRFFAERPEGSVSTLKIQRTQQEDSAVYLCASRPGRAKVVQFFGPGTRLTVL.

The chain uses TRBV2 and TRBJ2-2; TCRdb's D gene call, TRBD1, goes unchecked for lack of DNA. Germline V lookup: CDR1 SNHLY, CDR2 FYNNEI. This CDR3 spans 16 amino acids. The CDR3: CASTRDRMKNTGELFF.

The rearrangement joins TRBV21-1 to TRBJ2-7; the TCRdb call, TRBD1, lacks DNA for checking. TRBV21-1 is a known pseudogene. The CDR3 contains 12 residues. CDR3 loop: CANYRGYYEQYF.

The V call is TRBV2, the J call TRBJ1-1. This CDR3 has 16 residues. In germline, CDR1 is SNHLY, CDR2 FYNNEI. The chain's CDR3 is CASSPTGGGWYTEAFF.

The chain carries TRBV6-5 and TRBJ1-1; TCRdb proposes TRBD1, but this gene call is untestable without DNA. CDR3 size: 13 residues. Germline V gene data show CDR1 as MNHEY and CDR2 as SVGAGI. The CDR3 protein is CASSSGANTEAFF.

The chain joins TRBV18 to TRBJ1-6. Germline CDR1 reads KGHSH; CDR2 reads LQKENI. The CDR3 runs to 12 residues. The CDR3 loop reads CATQERGSPLHF.

The CDR3 loop reads CASSQDPPGAGRYEQYF. The chain couples TRBV4-1 to TRBJ2-7; checking the TCRdb D call of TRBD2 is not possible without DNA. Germline CDR1 and CDR2: MGHRA and YSYEKL. The length of the CDR3 is 17 residues.

The CDR3 sequence: CASSEQGGGTGELFF. The chain carries TRBV2 and TRBJ2-2; the TRBD2 assignment by TCRdb is unverifiable without DNA. The CDR3 covers 15 residues. The germline V gene encodes CDR1 SNHLY and CDR2 FYNNEI.

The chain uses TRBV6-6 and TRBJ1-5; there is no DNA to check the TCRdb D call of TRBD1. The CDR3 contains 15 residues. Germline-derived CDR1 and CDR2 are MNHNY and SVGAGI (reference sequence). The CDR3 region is CASSQTGTGKQPQHF.

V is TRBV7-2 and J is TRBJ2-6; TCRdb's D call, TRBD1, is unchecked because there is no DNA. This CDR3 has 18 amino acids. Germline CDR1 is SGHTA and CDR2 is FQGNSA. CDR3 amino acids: CASSPTRPGISGANVLTF.

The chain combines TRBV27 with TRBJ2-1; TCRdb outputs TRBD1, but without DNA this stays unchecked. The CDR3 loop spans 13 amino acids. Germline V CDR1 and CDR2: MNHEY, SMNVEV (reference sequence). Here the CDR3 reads CASRALSGDEQFF.

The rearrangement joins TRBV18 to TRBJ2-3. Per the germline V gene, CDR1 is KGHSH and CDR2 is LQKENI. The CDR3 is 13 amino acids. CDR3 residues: CASSLLSTDTQYF.

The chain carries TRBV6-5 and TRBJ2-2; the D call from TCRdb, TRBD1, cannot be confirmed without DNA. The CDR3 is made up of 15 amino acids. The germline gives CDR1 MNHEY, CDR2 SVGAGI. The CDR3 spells CASRFDRAFTGELFF.

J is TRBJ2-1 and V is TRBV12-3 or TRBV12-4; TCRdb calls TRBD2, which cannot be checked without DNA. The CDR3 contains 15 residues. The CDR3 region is CASTRGPSSYNEQFF.